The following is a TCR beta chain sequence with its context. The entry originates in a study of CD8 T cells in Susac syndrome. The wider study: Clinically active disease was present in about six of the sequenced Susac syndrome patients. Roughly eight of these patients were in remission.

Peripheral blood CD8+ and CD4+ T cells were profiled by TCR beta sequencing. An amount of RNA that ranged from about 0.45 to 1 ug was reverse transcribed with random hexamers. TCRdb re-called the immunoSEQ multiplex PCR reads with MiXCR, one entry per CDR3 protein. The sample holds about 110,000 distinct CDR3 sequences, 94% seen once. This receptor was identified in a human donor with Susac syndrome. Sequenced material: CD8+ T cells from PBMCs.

CDR3 in DNA: TGCGCCAGCGGTCCGGGACTAGCGGTTACAGATACGCAGTATTTT. The encoded protein is CASGPGLAVTDTQYF. This chain connects TRBV4-3 to TRBJ2-3; TRBD2 matches at 11 bases. Germline CDR1 is LGHNA and CDR2 is YSLEER. V was pared by 8 bases and J by 3 bases, with 7 bases of the junction left unmatched. This CDR3 comprises 15 residues.